This T cell receptor (beta chain) was observed in a study of blood T cell repertoires in COVID-19 (dated by TCRdb to between 2020 and 2021). A note on the overall study: Samples covering the acute and convalescent phases of COVID-19 were provided by collaborators in the United States, Italy and Spain. The prospective study material was composed of cDNA or gDNA derived from T cells, B-cell-depleted T cells, or PBMCs. Deeply sampled blood TCRbeta repertoires from subjects exposed to, actively infected with, or recovered from COVID-19 were included in the dataset. The repertoires were released in a freely available public database intended as a resource for research on the immune response to SARS-CoV-2. The samples were drawn from two sources: the first 160 participants of the ongoing ImmuneRACE study, and 950 to 1,500 subjects contributed by 6 global collaborators. A de-identified subject ID, COVID-19 status, age in years and sex were almost always included in the sample metadata. Where HLA class I and class II types were available, the types were taken from metadata supplied by the sample provider, not from assay-based typing.

Each collaborating institution followed its own protocols to collect whole blood in K2EDTA tubes. Collaborator samples were shipped for TCRbeta analysis as frozen whole blood, isolated PBMCs, or DNA extracted from either sample type. About this clone itself: Its binding antigen is unknown. Base qualities were left out, and no much larger clone turns up one base away.

A distance of 17 bases separates the germline ends of V and J, which lose 5 bases and 0 bases respectively. The CDR3, from cysteine to phenylalanine, totals 17 residues. This entry keeps only the CDR3 DNA: 51 bases, framed from base 1. CDR1 and CDR2 (SGHAT, FQNNGV) derive from the germline V gene. Beyond this particular receptor, the publication reports: Clinical and demographic metadata were provided uncurated, with the amount varying by source and participant.

TCRbeta CDR3 regions were amplified from genomic DNA using the immunoSEQ Assay, a bias-controlled multiplex PCR. Regarding the original processing steps: Nucleated cell counts per sample were estimated from amplification of reference gene primers within the assay. To quantify the absolute abundance of each unique TCRbeta CDR3 rearrangement, sequence reads were collapsed and filtered. Productive Simpson clonality was computed per sample as the square root of Simpson's diversity index over productive rearrangements. TCRdb took this table from immuneACCESS and kept in-frame rearrangements with V and J called. Such tables lack part of the clones; where checked against another copy, unresolved V genes explain under half of the gap, and the rest is unexplained. V, J and clone size are taken as reported in that table, and D and trimming were inferred from the DNA itself. The sample yields tens of thousands of clones; 70% to 85% were counted once. About 11% of the sample belongs to the ten largest clones.

The chain was built from TRBV11-2 and TRBJ1-3; tentative D gene TRBD1, with 6 bases matching. This TCR was recovered from a man in his 70s with acute or convalescent COVID-19. Sequenced: peripheral blood. The CDR3 protein: CASSTTIRTDSGNTIYF. The DNA sequence is given as TGTGCCAGCAGCACGACCATTAGGACAGACTCTGGAAACACCATATATTTT.